These 3 T cell receptor beta chains share one sample of origin, sequenced in a study of cytomegalovirus exposure and HLA in healthy donors. PCR employed 60 Vbeta and 13 Jbeta primers. The repertoire was sequenced with immunoSEQ multiplex PCR; TCRdb's copy has only in-frame clones and lacks some. The sample lists about 150,000 clones, about 64% occurring once. Source material: PBMCs. These receptor sequences come from a man aged 55 to 70 in good health and CMV-seronegative.

In regard to this clone: A junction end diverges from the germline sequence, so it may reflect a read error. J is TRBJ2-7 and V is TRBV7-7; 8 bases match TRBD2. Germline CDR1 is SSHAT and CDR2 is FNYEAQ (reference sequence). The CDR3 runs to 13 residues. The CDR3 loop is CASSPGTSDEQYF. In nucleotides, the CDR3 is TGTGCTAGCAGCCCAGGGACTAGTGACGAGCAGTACTTC.

The rearrangement uses TRBV9 and TRBJ2-5; TRBD2 matches 8 bases. From germline, CDR1 is SGDLS and CDR2 YYNGEE. Trimming at V came to 4 bases and at J to 5 bases, leaving 4 bases not matched to a gene. This CDR3 has 13 amino acids. CDR3 sequence (DNA): TGTGCCAGCAGCCCAAGCGGGAGTGAGACCCAGTACTTC. Translation: CASSPSGSETQYF.

The chain employs TRBV19 and TRBJ1-1; unclear D gene. Between the trimmed V and J ends, which lost 5 bases and 5 bases, there was a span of 15 bases. Germline CDR1 reads LNHDA; CDR2 reads SQIVND (reference sequence). The CDR3 totals 14 residues. As DNA, the CDR3 is TGTGCCAGTAGTCGTAGACACTCCTCGACTGAAGCTTTCTTT. Encoded protein: CASSRRHSSTEAFF.